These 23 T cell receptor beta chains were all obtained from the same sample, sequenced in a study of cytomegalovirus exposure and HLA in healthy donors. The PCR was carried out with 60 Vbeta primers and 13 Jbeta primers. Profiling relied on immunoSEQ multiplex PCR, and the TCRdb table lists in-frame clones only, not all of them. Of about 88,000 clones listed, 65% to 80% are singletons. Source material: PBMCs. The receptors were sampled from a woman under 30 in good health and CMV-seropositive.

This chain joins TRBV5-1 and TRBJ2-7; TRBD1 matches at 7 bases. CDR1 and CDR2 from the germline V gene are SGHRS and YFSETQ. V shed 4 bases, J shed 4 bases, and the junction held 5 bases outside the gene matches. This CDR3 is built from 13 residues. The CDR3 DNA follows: TGCGCCAGCAGCCGTTCACAGGGGTACGAGCAGTACTTC. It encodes CASSRSQGYEQYF.

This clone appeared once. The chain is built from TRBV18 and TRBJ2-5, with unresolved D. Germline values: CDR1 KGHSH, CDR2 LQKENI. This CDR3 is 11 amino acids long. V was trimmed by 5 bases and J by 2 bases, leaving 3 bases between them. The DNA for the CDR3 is TGTGCCAGCTCATCGCAAGAGACCCAGTACTTC. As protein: CASSSQETQYF.

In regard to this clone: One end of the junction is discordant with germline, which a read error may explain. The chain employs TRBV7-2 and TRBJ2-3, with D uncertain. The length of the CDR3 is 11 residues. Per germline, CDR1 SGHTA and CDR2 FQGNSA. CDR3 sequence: CASTERDAQYF. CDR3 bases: TGTGCCAGCACCGAGCGAGATGCGCAGTATTTT.

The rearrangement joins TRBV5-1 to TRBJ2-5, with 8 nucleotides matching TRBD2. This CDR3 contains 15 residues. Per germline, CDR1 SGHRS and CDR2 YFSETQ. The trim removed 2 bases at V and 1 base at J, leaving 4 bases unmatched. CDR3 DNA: TGCGCCAGCAGCTTTAACGCGGGGGGCCAAGAGACCCAGTACTTC. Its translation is CASSFNAGGQETQYF.

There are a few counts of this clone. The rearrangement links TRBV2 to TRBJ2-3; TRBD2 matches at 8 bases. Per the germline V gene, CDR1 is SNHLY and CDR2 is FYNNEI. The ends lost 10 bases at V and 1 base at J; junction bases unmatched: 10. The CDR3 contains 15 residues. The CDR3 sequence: CATLRGGEGTDTQYF. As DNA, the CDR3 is TGTGCCACCCTTCGGGGGGGGGAGGGCACAGATACGCAGTATTTT. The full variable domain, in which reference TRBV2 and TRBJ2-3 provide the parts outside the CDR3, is EPEVTQTPSHQVTQMGQEVILRCVPISNHLYFYWYRQILGQKVEFLVSFYNNEISEKSEIFDDQFSVERPDGSNFTLKIRSTKLEDSAMYFCATLRGGEGTDTQYFGPGTRLTVL.

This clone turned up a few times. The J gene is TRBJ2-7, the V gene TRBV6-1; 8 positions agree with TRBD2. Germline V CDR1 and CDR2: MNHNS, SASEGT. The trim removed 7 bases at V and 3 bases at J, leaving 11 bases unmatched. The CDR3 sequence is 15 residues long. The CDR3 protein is CASNPPRGVVYEQYF. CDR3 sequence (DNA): TGTGCCAGCAACCCCCCGCGGGGGGTGGTCTACGAGCAGTACTTC.

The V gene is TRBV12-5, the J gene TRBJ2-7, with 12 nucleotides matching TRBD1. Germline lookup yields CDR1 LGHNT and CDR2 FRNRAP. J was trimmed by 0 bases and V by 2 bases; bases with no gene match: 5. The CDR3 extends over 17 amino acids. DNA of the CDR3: TGTGCTAGTGGTTTGACAGGGGGACAGGGGGCCTCCTACGAGCAGTACTTC. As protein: CASGLTGGQGASYEQYF.

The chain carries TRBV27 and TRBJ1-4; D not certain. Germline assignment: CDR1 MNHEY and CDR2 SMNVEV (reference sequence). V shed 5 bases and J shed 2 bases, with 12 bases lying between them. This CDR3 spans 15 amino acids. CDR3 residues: CASSPYSSTNEKLFF. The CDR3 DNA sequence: TGTGCCAGCAGTCCCTACAGCAGTACTAATGAAAAACTGTTTTTT.

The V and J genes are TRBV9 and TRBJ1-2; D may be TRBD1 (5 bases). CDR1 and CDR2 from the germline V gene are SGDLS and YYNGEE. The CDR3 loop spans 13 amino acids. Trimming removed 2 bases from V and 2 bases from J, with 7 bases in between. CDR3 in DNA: TGTGCCAGCAGCGTTCAGGGCAACTATGGCTACACCTTC. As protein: CASSVQGNYGYTF. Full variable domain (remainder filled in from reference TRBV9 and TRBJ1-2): DSGVTQTPKHLITATGQRVTLRCSPRSGDLSVYWYQQSLDQGLQFLIQYYNGEERAKGNILERFSAQQFPDLHSELNLSSLELGDSALYFCASSVQGNYGYTFGSGTRLTVV.

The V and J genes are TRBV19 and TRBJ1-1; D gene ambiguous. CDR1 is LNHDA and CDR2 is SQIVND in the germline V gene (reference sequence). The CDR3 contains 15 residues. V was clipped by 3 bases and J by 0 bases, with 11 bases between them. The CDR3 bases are TGTGCCAGTAGTATCATCCGGGGTATGAACACTGAAGCTTTCTTT. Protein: CASSIIRGMNTEAFF.

Here the CDR3 DNA reads TGTGCCAGCAGCGCCGGACTGATAATAGAAGCTTTCTTT. It codes for CASSAGLIIEAFF. The chain links TRBV7-6 to TRBJ1-1; D ambiguous. CDR1 SGHVS and CDR2 FNYEAQ come from the germline V gene. V dropped 5 bases and J dropped 8 bases, with 15 bases sitting between them. This CDR3 is built from 13 residues.

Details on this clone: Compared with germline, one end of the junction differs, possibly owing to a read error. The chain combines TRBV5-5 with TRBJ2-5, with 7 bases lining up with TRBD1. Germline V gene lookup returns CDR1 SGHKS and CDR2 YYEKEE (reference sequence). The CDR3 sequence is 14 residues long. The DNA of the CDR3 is TGTGCCAGCATCTTGGAAGGGGGCAGGGAGACCCAGTACTTC. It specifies CASILEGGRETQYF.

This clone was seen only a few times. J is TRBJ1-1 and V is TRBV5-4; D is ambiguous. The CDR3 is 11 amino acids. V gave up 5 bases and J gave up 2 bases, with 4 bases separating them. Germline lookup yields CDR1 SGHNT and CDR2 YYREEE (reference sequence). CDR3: CASSINTEAFF. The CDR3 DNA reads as TGTGCCAGCAGTATTAACACTGAAGCTTTCTTT.

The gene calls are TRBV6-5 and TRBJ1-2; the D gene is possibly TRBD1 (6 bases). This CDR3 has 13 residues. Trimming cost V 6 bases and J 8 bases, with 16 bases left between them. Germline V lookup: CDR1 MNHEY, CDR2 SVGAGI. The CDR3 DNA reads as TGTGCCAGCAGCCGCACAGGGTCGGACGGCTACACCTTC. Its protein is CASSRTGSDGYTF.

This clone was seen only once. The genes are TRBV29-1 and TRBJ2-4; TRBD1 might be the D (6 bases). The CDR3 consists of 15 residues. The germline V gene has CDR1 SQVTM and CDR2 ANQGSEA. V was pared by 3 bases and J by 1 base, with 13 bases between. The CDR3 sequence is CSVEEGGKAKNIQYF. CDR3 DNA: TGCAGCGTTGAGGAAGGGGGAAAGGCCAAAAACATTCAGTACTTC.

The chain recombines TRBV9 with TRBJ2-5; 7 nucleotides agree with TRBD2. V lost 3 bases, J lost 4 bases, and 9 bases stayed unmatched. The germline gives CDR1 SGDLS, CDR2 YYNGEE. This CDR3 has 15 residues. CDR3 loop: CASSGRGDRGETQYF. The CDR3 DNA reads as TGTGCCAGCAGCGGACGGGGGGACCGAGGAGAGACCCAGTACTTC. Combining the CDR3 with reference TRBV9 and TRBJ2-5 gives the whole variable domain DSGVTQTPKHLITATGQRVTLRCSPRSGDLSVYWYQQSLDQGLQFLIQYYNGEERAKGNILERFSAQQFPDLHSELNLSSLELGDSALYFCASSGRGDRGETQYFGPGTRLLVL.

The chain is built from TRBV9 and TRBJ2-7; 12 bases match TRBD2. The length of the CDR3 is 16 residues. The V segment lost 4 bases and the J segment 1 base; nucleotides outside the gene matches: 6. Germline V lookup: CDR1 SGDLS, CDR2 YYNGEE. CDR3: CASSPRLAGDSYEQYF. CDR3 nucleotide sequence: TGTGCCAGCAGCCCCAGACTAGCGGGGGATTCCTACGAGCAGTACTTC.

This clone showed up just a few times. Here the CDR3 reads CASSYSTDFGGYTF. CDR3 DNA: TGTGCCAGCAGTTACTCGACAGACTTTGGAGGCTACACCTTC. V usage is TRBV6-6 and J usage is TRBJ1-2, with D perhaps matching TRBD1 (5 bases). The CDR3 loop spans 14 amino acids. The V end was cut by 0 bases, the J end by 8 bases, with 13 bases between. Per germline, CDR1 MNHNY and CDR2 SVGAGI (reference sequence).

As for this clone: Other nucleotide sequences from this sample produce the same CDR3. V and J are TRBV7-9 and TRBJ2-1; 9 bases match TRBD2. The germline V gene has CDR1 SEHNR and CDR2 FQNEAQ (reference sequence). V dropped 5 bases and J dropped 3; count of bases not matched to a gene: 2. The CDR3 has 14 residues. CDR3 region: CASSLSGSYNEQFF. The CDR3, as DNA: TGTGCCAGCAGCCTTAGCGGGAGCTACAATGAGCAGTTCTTC.

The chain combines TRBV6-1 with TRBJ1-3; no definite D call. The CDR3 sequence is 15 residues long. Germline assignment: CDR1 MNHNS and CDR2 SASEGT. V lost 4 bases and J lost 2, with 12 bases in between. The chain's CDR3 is CASSGRTSTGNTIYF. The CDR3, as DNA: TGTGCCAGCAGTGGCCGAACCAGTACTGGAAACACCATATATTTT.

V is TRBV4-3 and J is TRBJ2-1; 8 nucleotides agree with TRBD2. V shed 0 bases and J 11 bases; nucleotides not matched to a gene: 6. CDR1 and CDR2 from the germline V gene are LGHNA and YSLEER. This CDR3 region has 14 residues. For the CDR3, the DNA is TGCGCCAGCAGCCAAGATACGGGAGGGATACAGCAGTTCTTC. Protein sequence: CASSQDTGGIQQFF.

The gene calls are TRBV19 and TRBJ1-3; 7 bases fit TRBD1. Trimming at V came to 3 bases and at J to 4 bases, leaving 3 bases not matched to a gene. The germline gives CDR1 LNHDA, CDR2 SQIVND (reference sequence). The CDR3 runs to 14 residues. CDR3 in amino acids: CASSIRTGGNTIYF. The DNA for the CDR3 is TGTGCCAGTAGTATCCGGACAGGAGGAAACACCATATATTTT. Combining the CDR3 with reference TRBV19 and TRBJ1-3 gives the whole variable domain DGGITQSPKYLFRKEGQNVTLSCEQNLNHDAMYWYRQDPGQGLRLIYYSQIVNDFQKGDIAEGYSVSREKKESFPLTVTSAQKNPTAFYLCASSIRTGGNTIYFGEGSWLTVV.

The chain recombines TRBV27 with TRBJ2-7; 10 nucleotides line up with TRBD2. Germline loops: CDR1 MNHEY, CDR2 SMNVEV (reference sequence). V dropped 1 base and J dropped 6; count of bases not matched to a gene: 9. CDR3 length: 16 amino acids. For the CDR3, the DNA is TGTGCCAGCAGTTTATTAGACAGCGGGAGGGCTCTCGAGCAGTACTTC. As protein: CASSLLDSGRALEQYF.